These T cell receptor beta chains were read from a single sample in a study of cytomegalovirus exposure and HLA in healthy donors. The data were produced by immunoSEQ multiplex PCR, yet TCRdb's version contains in-frame clones alone and is incomplete. The sample has over 100,000 clones, roughly 72% seen once; the top ten hold 7.3%. Material: PBMCs. The receptors were sampled from a male donor in good health and CMV-seronegative. CDR3s include the opening cysteine and the closing phenylalanine or tryptophan. Each record gives: CDR3 protein, CDR3 DNA, clone size, D gene, V gene, J gene. A D gene is named only where the DNA matches it firmly. The size field is filled for only some rows; it gives once, few, many or a size class.

CDR3 protein: CASSLGRGSTEQYF; CDR3 DNA: TGTGCCAGCAGCTTAGGGAGAGGGAGTACGGAGCAGTACTTC; clone size: -; D gene: -; V gene: TRBV11-3; J gene: TRBJ2-7
CDR3 protein: CASSHGGAGGNTIYF; CDR3 DNA: TGTGCCAGCAGCCACGGGGGGGCAGGTGGAAACACCATATATTTT; clone size: -; D gene: -; V gene: TRBV9; J gene: TRBJ1-3
CDR3 protein: CASSQERGATHNEQFF; CDR3 DNA: TGCGCCAGCAGCCAAGAACGGGGGGCGACTCACAATGAGCAGTTCTTC; clone size: -; D gene: -; V gene: TRBV4-1; J gene: TRBJ2-1
CDR3 protein: CASSSGVVSEAFF; CDR3 DNA: TGTGCCAGCAGTTCAGGGGTTGTAAGTGAAGCTTTCTTT; clone size: -; D gene: -; V gene: TRBV6-5; J gene: TRBJ1-1
CDR3 protein: CASSSGGSLETQYF; CDR3 DNA: TGCGCCAGCAGCTCTGGGGGGTCTTTGGAGACCCAGTACTTC; clone size: -; D gene: -; V gene: TRBV5-1; J gene: TRBJ2-5
CDR3 protein: CASSTSGQGVKAFF; CDR3 DNA: -; clone size: -; D gene: -; V gene: TRBV2; J gene: TRBJ1-1
CDR3 protein: CASSPFSAGGLSYNEQFF; CDR3 DNA: TGTGCCAGCTCACCATTTTCGGCGGGGGGGCTGTCCTACAATGAGCAGTTCTTC; clone size: -; D gene: TRBD2; V gene: TRBV18; J gene: TRBJ2-1
CDR3 protein: CASGTAMNTEAFF; CDR3 DNA: TGTGCCAGTGGGACAGCTATGAACACTGAAGCTTTCTTT; clone size: -; D gene: TRBD1; V gene: TRBV30; J gene: TRBJ1-1
CDR3 protein: CASSLAGRQGDGYAF; CDR3 DNA: TGTGCCAGCAGCTTAGCTGGGAGACAGGGTGATGGCTACGCCTTC; clone size: -; D gene: TRBD1; V gene: TRBV7-8; J gene: TRBJ1-2
CDR3 protein: CASSLALAGGHEQFF; CDR3 DNA: TGTGCCAGCAGCTTAGCGTTAGCGGGGGGCCATGAGCAGTTCTTC; clone size: few; D gene: TRBD2; V gene: TRBV7-2; J gene: TRBJ2-1
CDR3 protein: CASSEAPGLAGVSYNEQFF; CDR3 DNA: TGTGCCAGCAGTGAAGCGCCCGGACTAGCGGGCGTCTCCTACAATGAGCAGTTCTTC; clone size: -; D gene: TRBD2; V gene: TRBV6-1; J gene: TRBJ2-1
CDR3 protein: CTSSQGHPGLAPNEQFF; CDR3 DNA: TGCACCAGCAGCCAAGGACACCCGGGACTAGCGCCCAATGAGCAGTTCTTC; clone size: -; D gene: -; V gene: TRBV1; J gene: TRBJ2-1
CDR3 protein: CASSTTRLRNSPLHF; CDR3 DNA: TGTGCCAGCAGTACCACCAGATTACGCAATTCACCCCTCCACTTT; clone size: -; D gene: -; V gene: TRBV28; J gene: TRBJ1-6
CDR3 protein: CASSVDGGQGVYEQYF; CDR3 DNA: TGTGCCAGCAGCGTAGACGGGGGACAGGGGGTTTACGAGCAGTACTTC; clone size: -; D gene: TRBD1; V gene: TRBV9; J gene: TRBJ2-7
CDR3 protein: CASSLVWDSDYNEQFF; CDR3 DNA: TGTGCCAGCAGCTTAGTCTGGGACAGTGACTACAATGAGCAGTTCTTC; clone size: -; D gene: TRBD1; V gene: TRBV7-9; J gene: TRBJ2-1
CDR3 protein: CARPSGGASYEQYF; CDR3 DNA: TGTGCCAGGCCCAGCGGGGGGGCCTCCTACGAGCAGTACTTC; clone size: -; D gene: TRBD2; V gene: TRBV6-5; J gene: TRBJ2-7
CDR3 protein: CASSLPGQGNSPLHF; CDR3 DNA: TGTGCCAGCAGTTTACCGGGACAGGGAAATTCACCCCTCCACTTT; clone size: -; D gene: TRBD1; V gene: TRBV28; J gene: TRBJ1-6
CDR3 protein: CSVQLPHTEAFF; CDR3 DNA: TGCAGCGTACAGCTGCCTCACACTGAAGCTTTCTTT; clone size: -; D gene: -; V gene: TRBV29-1; J gene: TRBJ1-1
CDR3 protein: CASSQDAGVNSNQPQHF; CDR3 DNA: TGCGCCAGCAGCCAAGATGCAGGGGTGAATAGCAATCAGCCCCAGCATTTT; clone size: few; D gene: -; V gene: TRBV4-1; J gene: TRBJ1-5
CDR3 protein: CASSLRQGLGTEAFF; CDR3 DNA: TGTGCCAGCAGCCTCCGACAGGGACTAGGGACTGAAGCTTTCTTT; clone size: few; D gene: TRBD1; V gene: TRBV9; J gene: TRBJ1-1
CDR3 protein: CASSSSRDRGINEQFF; CDR3 DNA: TGTGCCAGCAGTTCATCACGGGACAGGGGGATCAATGAGCAGTTCTTC; clone size: -; D gene: TRBD1; V gene: TRBV6-5; J gene: TRBJ2-1
CDR3 protein: CASSPTGSGTEAFF; CDR3 DNA: TGTGCCAGCTCACCGACAGGATCGGGCACTGAAGCTTTCTTT; clone size: -; D gene: -; V gene: TRBV18; J gene: TRBJ1-1
CDR3 protein: CAWWTGGLGSEQYF; CDR3 DNA: TGTGCCTGGTGGACAGGGGGGCTCGGCTCCGAGCAGTACTTC; clone size: -; D gene: TRBD1; V gene: TRBV30; J gene: TRBJ2-7
CDR3 protein: CASNWDSGSEAFF; CDR3 DNA: TGCGCCAGCAACTGGGACAGTGGGTCTGAAGCTTTCTTT; clone size: -; D gene: TRBD1; V gene: TRBV5-1; J gene: TRBJ1-1
CDR3 protein: CASSSKGQGDRYEQYF; CDR3 DNA: TGTGCCAGCTCATCGAAGGGACAGGGAGATAGGTACGAGCAGTACTTC; clone size: -; D gene: TRBD1; V gene: TRBV18; J gene: TRBJ2-7
CDR3 protein: CASSPRDRVAYEQYF; CDR3 DNA: TGTGCCAGCTCACCCCGGGACAGGGTCGCCTACGAGCAGTACTTC; clone size: -; D gene: TRBD1; V gene: TRBV18; J gene: TRBJ2-7
CDR3 protein: CASSWDSSGANVLTF; CDR3 DNA: TGTGCCAGCAGTTGGGACAGCTCTGGGGCCAACGTCCTGACTTTC; clone size: few; D gene: TRBD1; V gene: TRBV6-5; J gene: TRBJ2-6
CDR3 protein: CASSARQGGYTF; CDR3 DNA: TGTGCCAGCAGTGCTCGACAGGGGGGCTACACCTTC; clone size: once; D gene: TRBD1; V gene: TRBV2; J gene: TRBJ1-2
CDR3 protein: CASSELTTSENIQYF; CDR3 DNA: TGTGCCAGCAGTGAACTGACAACTTCGGAAAACATTCAGTACTTC; clone size: once; D gene: -; V gene: TRBV2; J gene: TRBJ2-4
CDR3 protein: CASREEAGTDTQYF; CDR3 DNA: TGTGCCAGCAGGGAGGAAGCGGGGACAGATACGCAGTATTTT; clone size: once; D gene: TRBD2; V gene: TRBV7-2; J gene: TRBJ2-3
CDR3 protein: CAWSWRGYYAYEQYF; CDR3 DNA: TGTGCCTGGAGCTGGAGGGGCTATTACGCCTACGAGCAGTACTTC; clone size: few; D gene: -; V gene: TRBV30; J gene: TRBJ2-7
CDR3 protein: CASSSGQGSLTDTQYF; CDR3 DNA: TGTGCCAGCAGCTCAGGACAGGGGAGTCTCACAGATACGCAGTATTTT; clone size: -; D gene: TRBD1; V gene: TRBV7-3; J gene: TRBJ2-3
CDR3 protein: CAWTGLGRVQETQYF; CDR3 DNA: TGTGCCTGGACAGGGCTAGGCAGGGTTCAAGAGACCCAGTACTTC; clone size: -; D gene: -; V gene: TRBV30; J gene: TRBJ2-5
CDR3 protein: CASSPKLNTGELFF; CDR3 DNA: TGTGCCAGCAGCCCAAAGCTGAACACCGGGGAGCTGTTTTTT; clone size: -; D gene: -; V gene: TRBV5-8; J gene: TRBJ2-2
CDR3 protein: CASSSTGRVAFF; CDR3 DNA: TGTGCCAGCAGCTCCACAGGAAGAGTTGCTTTCTTT; clone size: -; D gene: -; V gene: TRBV5-4; J gene: TRBJ1-1
CDR3 protein: CASSSFYEQYF; CDR3 DNA: TGTGCCAGCAGTTCCTTTTACGAGCAGTACTTC; clone size: -; D gene: -; V gene: TRBV28; J gene: TRBJ2-7
CDR3 protein: CASRDSEGADTQYF; CDR3 DNA: TGTGCCAGCAGGGACTCCGAGGGGGCAGATACGCAGTATTTT; clone size: few; D gene: -; V gene: TRBV6-1; J gene: TRBJ2-3
CDR3 protein: CASRTDRVDEQYF; CDR3 DNA: TGTGCCAGCAGGACGGACAGGGTCGACGAGCAGTACTTC; clone size: -; D gene: TRBD1; V gene: TRBV28; J gene: TRBJ2-7
CDR3 protein: CASSFEGNYGYTF; CDR3 DNA: TGTGCCAGCAGTTTTGAGGGAAACTATGGCTACACCTTC; clone size: -; D gene: -; V gene: TRBV27; J gene: TRBJ1-2
CDR3 protein: CASSVGLAGVQETQYF; CDR3 DNA: TGTGCCAGCAGCGTAGGCCTAGCGGGGGTCCAAGAGACCCAGTACTTC; clone size: few; D gene: TRBD2; V gene: TRBV9; J gene: TRBJ2-5
CDR3 protein: CASRIGQTYGYTF; CDR3 DNA: TGTGCCAGCAGGATAGGACAGACCTATGGCTACACCTTC; clone size: -; D gene: -; V gene: TRBV6-4; J gene: TRBJ1-2
CDR3 protein: CASSLAWGVDNEQFF; CDR3 DNA: TGTGCCAGCAGCTTAGCTTGGGGAGTCGACAATGAGCAGTTCTTC; clone size: -; D gene: -; V gene: TRBV11-2; J gene: TRBJ2-1
CDR3 protein: CASSQEGGQGRSTDTQYF; CDR3 DNA: TGCGCCAGCAGCCAAGAAGGCGGACAGGGGCGAAGCACAGATACGCAGTATTTT; clone size: -; D gene: TRBD1; V gene: TRBV4-1; J gene: TRBJ2-3
CDR3 protein: CASSRPMNTEAFF; CDR3 DNA: TGTGCCAGCAGCCGCCCTATGAACACTGAAGCTTTCTTT; clone size: -; D gene: -; V gene: TRBV11-1; J gene: TRBJ1-1
CDR3 protein: CASSIRESSGANVLTF; CDR3 DNA: TGTGCCAGTAGTATCCGCGAGAGCTCTGGGGCCAACGTCCTGACTTTC; clone size: few; D gene: -; V gene: TRBV19; J gene: TRBJ2-6